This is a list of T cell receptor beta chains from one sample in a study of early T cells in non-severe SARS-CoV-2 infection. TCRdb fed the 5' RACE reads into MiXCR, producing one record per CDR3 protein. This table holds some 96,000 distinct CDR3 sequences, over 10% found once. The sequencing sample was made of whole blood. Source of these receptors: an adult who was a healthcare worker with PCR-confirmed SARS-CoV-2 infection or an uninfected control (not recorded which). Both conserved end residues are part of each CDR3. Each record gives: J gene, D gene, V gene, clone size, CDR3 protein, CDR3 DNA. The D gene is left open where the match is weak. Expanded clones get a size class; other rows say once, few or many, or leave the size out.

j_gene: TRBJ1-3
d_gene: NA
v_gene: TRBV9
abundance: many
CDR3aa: CASSVGIERSGNTIYF
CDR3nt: TGTGCCAGCAGCGTAGGAATCGAACGCTCTGGAAACACCATATATTTT

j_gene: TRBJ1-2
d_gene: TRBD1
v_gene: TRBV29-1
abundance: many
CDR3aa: CSVDPFDRAGYGYTF
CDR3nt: TGCAGCGTTGACCCCTTTGACAGGGCGGGCTATGGCTACACCTTC

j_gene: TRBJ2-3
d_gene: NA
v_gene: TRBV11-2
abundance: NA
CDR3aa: CASSLAGRTDTQYF
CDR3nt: TGTGCCAGCAGCTTAGCAGGCCGCACAGATACGCAGTATTTT

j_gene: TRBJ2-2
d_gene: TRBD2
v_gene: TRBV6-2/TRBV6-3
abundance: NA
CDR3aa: CASSYSSGATGELFF
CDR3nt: TGTGCCAGCAGTTACTCTAGCGGGGCCACCGGGGAGCTGTTTTTT

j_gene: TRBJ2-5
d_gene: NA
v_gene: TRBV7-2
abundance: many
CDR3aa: CASSLGRAREETQYF
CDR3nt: TGTGCCAGCAGCTTAGGCAGGGCCCGCGAAGAGACCCAGTACTTC

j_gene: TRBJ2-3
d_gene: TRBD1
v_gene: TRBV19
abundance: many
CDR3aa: CASNDRDGSTDTQYF
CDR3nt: TGTGCCAGTAATGACAGGGATGGTAGCACAGATACGCAGTATTTT

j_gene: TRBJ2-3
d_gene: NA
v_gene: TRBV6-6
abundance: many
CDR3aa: CASNEGKSTDTQYF
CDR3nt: TGTGCCAGCAACGAGGGCAAAAGCACAGATACGCAGTATTTT

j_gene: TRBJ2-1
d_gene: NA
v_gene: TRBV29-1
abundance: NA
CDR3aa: CSVERRNEQFF
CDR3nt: TGCAGCGTTGAAAGGCGTAATGAGCAGTTCTTC

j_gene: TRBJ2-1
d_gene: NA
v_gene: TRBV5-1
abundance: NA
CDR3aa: CASGVLNEQFF
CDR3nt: TGCGCCAGCGGGGTCCTCAATGAGCAGTTCTTC

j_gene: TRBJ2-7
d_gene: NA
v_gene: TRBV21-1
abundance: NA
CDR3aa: CASSANRPLKCEQYF
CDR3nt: TGTGCCAGCAGCGCTAACCGGCCCCTGAAATGCGAGCAGTACTTC

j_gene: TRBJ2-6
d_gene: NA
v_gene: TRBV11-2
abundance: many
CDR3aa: CASSRVIGLTTSGANVLTF
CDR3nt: TGTGCCAGCAGCCGAGTCATCGGCCTTACGACCTCTGGGGCCAACGTCCTGACTTTC

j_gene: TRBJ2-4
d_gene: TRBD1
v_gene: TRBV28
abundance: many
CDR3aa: CASSLPSLGQGGFQYF
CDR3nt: TGTGCCAGCAGTTTGCCGTCGCTCGGACAGGGGGGTTTTCAGTACTTC

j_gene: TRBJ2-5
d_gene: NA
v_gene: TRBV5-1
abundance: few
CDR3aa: CASSSLGVEETQYF
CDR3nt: TGCGCCAGCAGCTCCCTGGGGGTCGAGGAGACCCAGTACTTC

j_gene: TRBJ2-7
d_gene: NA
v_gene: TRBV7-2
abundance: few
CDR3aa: CASRAMGSTYEQYF
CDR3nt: TGTGCCAGCCGCGCGATGGGGTCGACCTACGAGCAGTACTTC

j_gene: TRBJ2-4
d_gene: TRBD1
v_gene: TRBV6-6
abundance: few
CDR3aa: CASRTGQTDQYF
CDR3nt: TGTGCCAGCAGGACAGGGCAAACGGATCAGTACTTC

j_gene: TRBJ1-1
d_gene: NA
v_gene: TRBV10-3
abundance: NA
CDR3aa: CAISPTGPDMNTEAFF
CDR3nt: TGTGCCATCAGTCCCACAGGGCCCGACATGAACACTGAAGCTTTCTTT

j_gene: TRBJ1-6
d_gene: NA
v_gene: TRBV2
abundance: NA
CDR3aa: CASSESQGGRSPLHF
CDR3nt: TGTGCCAGCAGTGAAAGTCAGGGCGGGCGTTCACCCCTCCACTTT

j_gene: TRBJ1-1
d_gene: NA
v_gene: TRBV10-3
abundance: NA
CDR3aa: CAISAKGAGNTEAFF
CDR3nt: TGTGCCATCAGTGCTAAAGGGGCGGGGAACACTGAAGCTTTCTTT

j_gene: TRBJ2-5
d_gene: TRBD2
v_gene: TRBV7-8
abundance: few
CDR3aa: CASSLLLGLAGAQETQYF
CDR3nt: TGTGCCAGCAGCTTACTCCTGGGGCTAGCGGGGGCACAAGAGACCCAGTACTTC

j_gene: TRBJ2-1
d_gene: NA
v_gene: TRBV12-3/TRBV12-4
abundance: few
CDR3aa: CASRDSQDEQFF
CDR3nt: TGTGCCAGCAGGGACTCACAAGACGAGCAGTTCTTC

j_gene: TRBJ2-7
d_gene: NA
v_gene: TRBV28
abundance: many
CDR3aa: CASRTPGGAYEQYF
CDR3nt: TGTGCCAGCAGAACACCAGGAGGGGCCTACGAGCAGTACTTC

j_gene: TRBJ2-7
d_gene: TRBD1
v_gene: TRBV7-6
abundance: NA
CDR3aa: CASSLARTGTHEQYF
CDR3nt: TGTGCCAGCAGCTTAGCGAGGACAGGGACCCACGAGCAGTACTTC